The TCR beta chain described here comes from a study of Graves' ophthalmopathy and Graves' hyperthyroidism (dated by TCRdb to about 2018). Context from the whole study: Hyperthyroidism was considered stable if no progression to ophthalmopathy occurred within 18 months of follow-up. To tell Graves' ophthalmopathy apart from Graves' hyperthyroidism, and to predict which patients would progress to ophthalmopathy, the study relied on TCR beta repertoire signatures. T-cell repertoires of thyroid tissue and blood were compared in several hyperthyroidism patients. Following sampling, methimazole starting at 30 mg daily was administered to hyperthyroidism patients, and high-dose intravenous methylprednisolone was administered to ophthalmopathy patients. For independent validation, a separate cohort was made up of 18 hyperthyroidism patients plus 17 patients who later progressed from hyperthyroidism to ophthalmopathy. To explore V-J signatures distinguishing ophthalmopathy from hyperthyroidism, a discovery set of 100 patients (roughly 45 ophthalmopathy, roughly 55 stable hyperthyroidism) was enrolled. In total, 135 blood samples were TCR-sequenced: 43 ophthalmopathy, about 75 hyperthyroidism and around 17 hyperthyroidism-to-ophthalmopathy patients.

The full study reports these points: No statistical method was used to predetermine the sample size, and group allocation was not hidden from the investigators. In validation, the model predicted ophthalmopathy progression with roughly 68% sensitivity and about 77% specificity; some 13 predicted patients were CT-confirmed with GO in a median of around 6 months. Most expanded thyroid clonotypes with frequency above 0.001 were also detected in blood, suggesting blood repertoires may reflect the thyroid immune response. In cross-validation, the 13-signature model distinguished ophthalmopathy from stable hyperthyroidism with approximately 90% sensitivity and 81% to 82% specificity, while in the test set the corresponding values were about 80% and 75%.

For repertoire sequencing, the TCR beta CDR3 regions were amplified from RNA transcripts. The first round was an RT-PCR using HTBI primers with the Qiagen OneStep RT-PCR kit, and this first round was followed by a second-round multiplex PCR, then size selection and purification. Libraries were sequenced on an Illumina HiSeq2000 using paired-end 100 bp reads. Per the original workflow: Reads were processed with SOAPnuke, discarding reads with adapters, uncalled bases, mean Phred below 15, or no exact constant-primer or identifier match. COPE v1.2.5 was used to merge the high-quality paired reads. Unique nucleotide sequences were defined as clonotypes and aligned to IMGT TRB V, D and J references using MiTCR v1.1. Analysis was restricted to V-J combinations with a frequency above 0.0001, which covered about 99% of repertoires. For each V-J combination, a TCR clonal expansion and chaos score was defined as the ratio of F50 clonal expansion to chaos observed in the TCRdist matrix. Welch's t-statistics and random forest were used to narrow the features down to 13 V-J combinations, which were then fed into a naive Bayes classifier. The Morisita-Horn index was used to measure how similar the thyroid and blood repertoires were. TCRdb reworked the public reads: Q25 trimming with fastp, MiXCR clone assembly, productive beta chains retained. Rows matching on CDR3 protein sequence are summarized as one entry with the most common DNA and genes. The V and J calls shown here were made by TCRdb, not taken from the authors' results. The sample data list around 520,000 distinct CDR3 sequences, and less than 40% of these were observed just once. Of the sample, 3.5% to 4.5% is held by the ten largest clones.

In its sample, this clonotype was seen a few times. This receptor's antigen is unknown. There are no base qualities to consult, and no much larger clone falls within one base. Hyperthyroidism patients were newly diagnosed, with disease duration under 2 months, and aged 18 to 65 years. Patients were excluded if they had other autoimmune diseases, uncontrolled infections, pregnancy or lactation. Clinical symptoms, serum thyroxine, TRAb, thyroid ultrasound and orbital computed tomography were used for diagnosis. Total RNA was extracted with Trizol reagent and quality-checked on an Agilent 2100 Bioanalyzer. The germline V gene (reference sequence) gives CDR1 as SGHNT and CDR2 as YYREEE. The V end loses 1 base and the J end loses 4 bases, and a stretch of 14 bases separates them. The cysteine opens and the phenylalanine closes a CDR3 of 15 amino acids. CDR3 DNA is the only sequence kept; it has 45 bases, read in frame from the first base.

The rearranged chain carries TRBV5-4 and TRBJ2-5, with no reliable assignment of the D segment. The specimen was peripheral blood or thyroid tissue (not recorded which). The TCR was taken from an adult man with Graves' hyperthyroidism. The sequence in DNA is TGTGCCAGCAGCTTGAGTTTGGGGATAAGAGAGACCCAGTACTTC. Translated, it gives CASSLSLGIRETQYF.